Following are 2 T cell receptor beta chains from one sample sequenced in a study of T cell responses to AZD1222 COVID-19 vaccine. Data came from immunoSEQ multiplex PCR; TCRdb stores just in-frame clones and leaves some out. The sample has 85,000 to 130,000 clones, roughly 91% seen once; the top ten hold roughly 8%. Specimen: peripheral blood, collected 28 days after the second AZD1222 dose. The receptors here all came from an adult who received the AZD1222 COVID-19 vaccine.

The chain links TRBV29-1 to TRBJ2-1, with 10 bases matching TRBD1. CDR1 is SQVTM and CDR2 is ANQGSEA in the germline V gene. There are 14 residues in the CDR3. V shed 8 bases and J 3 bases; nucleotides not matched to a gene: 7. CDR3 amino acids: CSIRDRGGYNEQFF. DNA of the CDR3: TGCAGCATCCGGGACAGGGGAGGCTACAATGAGCAGTTCTTC.

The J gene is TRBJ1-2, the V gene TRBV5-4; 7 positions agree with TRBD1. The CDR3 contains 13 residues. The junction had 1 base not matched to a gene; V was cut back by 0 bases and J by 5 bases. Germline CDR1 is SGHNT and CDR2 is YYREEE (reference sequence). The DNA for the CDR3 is TGTGCCAGCAGCTTGGACAGGGGTTATGGCTACACCTTC. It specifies CASSLDRGYGYTF. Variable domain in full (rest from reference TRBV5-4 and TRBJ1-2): ETGVTQSPTHLIKTRGQQVTLRCSSQSGHNTVSWYQQALGQGPQFIFQYYREEENGRGNFPPRFSGLQFPNYSSELNVNALELDDSALYLCASSLDRGYGYTFGSGTRLTVV.